This is a list of T cell receptor beta chains from one sample in a study of T cells in localized non-small cell lung cancer. TCRdb's copy holds only in-frame clones and misses some; the assay was immunoSEQ multiplex PCR. The table records fewer than 45,000 clones, 82% of them present only once. The specimen was peripheral blood, collected before any cancer treatment. These TCRs come from a male donor at least 60 years old with stage III squamous cell lung carcinoma. The CDR3 runs from the conserved cysteine through the conserved F or W. The D gene is left open where the match is weak. A row's size may be missing; if present it is once, few, many or a size class.

j_call d_call clone_size v_call cdr3_aa cdr3_nt
TRBJ2-2 . . TRBV6-6 CASRQDYTGELFF TGTGCCAGCAGGCAAGACTACACCGGGGAGCTGTTTTTT
TRBJ1-1 . few TRBV6-1 CASSEKRDTEAFF TGTGCCAGCAGTGAAAAGCGGGACACTGAAGCTTTCTTT
TRBJ1-1 . . TRBV7-2 CASSRSANTEAFF TGTGCCAGCAGCCGATCGGCGAACACTGAAGCTTTCTTT
TRBJ1-4 . . TRBV19 CASKTGSNEKLFF TGTGCCAGTAAGACAGGTTCTAATGAAAAACTGTTTTTT
TRBJ2-1 . . TRBV2 CASSMDRSSYNEQFF TGTGCCAGCAGTATGGATAGGAGCTCCTACAATGAGCAGTTCTTC
TRBJ2-2 . . TRBV6-5 CASPTAKDTGELFF TGTGCCAGCCCTACAGCGAAGGACACCGGGGAGCTGTTTTTT
TRBJ1-1 . . TRBV6-5 CASSYLAGSRTEAFF TGTGCCAGCAGTTACCTGGCAGGGTCTCGTACTGAAGCTTTCTTT
TRBJ2-7 . . TRBV7-6 CASSLDGLPSEQYF TGTGCCAGCAGCTTAGATGGACTACCATCGGAGCAGTACTTC
TRBJ2-2 TRBD2 . TRBV10-3 CASSGANTGELFF TGTGCCAGTAGCGGGGCAAACACCGGGGAGCTGTTTTTT
TRBJ1-4 . . TRBV5-1 CASSPGGQMRTTNEKLFF TGCGCCAGCAGCCCTGGCGGCCAAATGAGGACAACTAATGAAAAACTGTTTTTT
TRBJ2-7 TRBD2 . TRBV18 CASSPLAGALHEQYF TGTGCCAGCTCTCCTCTAGCGGGAGCCCTGCACGAGCAGTACTTC
TRBJ2-3 . . TRBV2 CASRSTDTQYF TGTGCCAGCAGAAGCACAGATACGCAGTATTTT
TRBJ1-1 . . TRBV27 CASSFSTDGLNTEAFF TGTGCCAGCAGTTTCTCCACGGACGGGTTGAACACTGAAGCTTTCTTT
TRBJ1-1 . . TRBV2 CASSESGFGTEAFF TGTGCCAGCAGTGAGTCTGGGTTCGGAACTGAAGCTTTCTTT
TRBJ1-3 . . TRBV5-1 CASSLVGQGTSPRSGNTVYF .
TRBJ1-2 TRBD1 . TRBV6-5 CAGSPRGKGARGYTF TGTGCCGGCAGCCCACGAGGCAAGGGGGCTAGGGGCTACACCTTC
TRBJ2-5 TRBD1 . TRBV6-5 CASSMGQNQETQYF TGTGCCAGCAGCATGGGACAGAACCAAGAGACCCAGTACTTC
TRBJ2-7 TRBD1 . TRBV23-1 CASSQPGQGASEQYF TGCGCCAGCAGTCAACCGGGGCAGGGGGCTAGCGAGCAGTACTTC
TRBJ2-7 TRBD2 . TRBV9 CASSTGTSGTYEQYF TGTGCCAGCAGCACAGGGACTAGCGGAACCTACGAGCAGTACTTC
TRBJ2-1 . . TRBV5-6 CASSLGTPLGNEQFF TGTGCCAGCAGCTTAGGGACTCCTCTGGGTAATGAGCAGTTCTTC
TRBJ1-1 . few TRBV19 CASSTNRVQNTEAFF TGTGCCAGTAGTACAAACAGGGTTCAGAACACTGAAGCTTTCTTT
TRBJ2-7 TRBD1 . TRBV5-4 CASRPGTGGNEQYF TGTGCCAGCAGACCCGGGACAGGGGGCAACGAGCAGTACTTC
TRBJ1-4 . . TRBV5-4 CASSPAATNEKLFF TGTGCCAGCAGCCCGGCTGCAACTAATGAAAAACTGTTTTTT
TRBJ1-4 . . TRBV19 CASRAIQATNEKLFF TGTGCCAGTAGAGCCATACAAGCAACTAATGAAAAACTGTTTTTT
TRBJ1-6 . . TRBV10-3 CAIAAAYNSPLHF TGTGCCATCGCCGCAGCATATAATTCACCCCTCCACTTT
TRBJ2-3 . few TRBV7-7 CASSLAPVDTQYF TGTGCCAGCAGCTTAGCGCCAGTAGATACGCAGTATTTT
TRBJ2-7 TRBD1 . TRBV11-3 CASSPRGQGAEQYF TGTGCCAGCAGCCCGAGGGGACAGGGCGCCGAGCAGTACTTC
TRBJ2-3 TRBD2 . TRBV11-2 CASSFQAGVADTQYF TGTGCCAGCAGTTTCCAGGCGGGAGTAGCAGATACGCAGTATTTT
TRBJ2-7 TRBD2 . TRBV29-1 CSVARTSGRGEQYF TGCAGCGTGGCTCGGACTAGCGGGCGCGGCGAGCAGTACTTC
TRBJ2-5 . . TRBV6-1 CASRGWEEETQYF TGTGCCAGCAGAGGTTGGGAGGAGGAGACCCAGTACTTC
TRBJ2-1 TRBD1 . TRBV25-1 CASSRTGVEQFF TGTGCCAGCAGTCGGACAGGGGTCGAGCAGTTCTTC
TRBJ1-5 . . TRBV6-1 CASSDSFQGSNQPQHF TGTGCCAGCAGTGATTCTTTCCAGGGAAGCAATCAGCCCCAGCATTTT
TRBJ2-7 . . TRBV4-1 CASSQGAGGEQYF TGCGCCAGCAGCCAAGGAGCTGGGGGAGAGCAGTACTTC
TRBJ2-2 . . TRBV5-4 CASSLDREFTGELFF TGTGCCAGCAGCTTAGACCGGGAGTTCACCGGGGAGCTGTTTTTT
TRBJ2-1 TRBD2 . TRBV6-6 CASSTSAGGSYNEQFF TGTGCCAGCAGTACATCAGCGGGGGGTTCCTACAATGAGCAGTTCTTC
TRBJ1-1 . . TRBV18 CASSTKGGSNAEAFF TGTGCCAGCTCTACCAAGGGGGGAAGTAACGCTGAAGCTTTCTTT
TRBJ2-3 . few TRBV27 CASSLRRTDTQYF TGTGCCAGCAGTTTAAGACGCACAGATACGCAGTATTTT
TRBJ1-5 . few TRBV6-1 CASSEFAQGYSNQPQHF TGTGCCAGCAGTGAATTTGCACAGGGATATAGCAATCAGCCCCAGCATTTT
TRBJ1-1 . . TRBV9 CASSVEWSGKSEAFF TGTGCCAGCAGCGTAGAATGGTCAGGGAAGTCTGAAGCTTTCTTT
TRBJ2-1 . . TRBV7-8 CASSLDSLWGGHNEQFF TGTGCCAGCAGCTTAGATTCCCTGTGGGGGGGCCACAATGAGCAGTTCTTC
TRBJ1-1 . . TRBV7-9 CASSVGGSDTEAFF TGTGCCAGCAGCGTAGGGGGGTCGGACACTGAAGCTTTCTTT
TRBJ2-3 TRBD1 few TRBV5-4 CASSSRRTGGRISDTQYF TGTGCCAGCAGCTCGCGAAGGACAGGGGGTCGAATATCAGATACGCAGTATTTT
TRBJ2-1 . . TRBV5-1 CASSLQSDNEQFF TGCGCCAGCAGCTTGCAGTCGGACAATGAGCAGTTCTTC
TRBJ2-1 . once TRBV5-1 CASSLGSVDNEQFF TGCGCCAGCAGCTTGGGAAGCGTCGACAATGAGCAGTTCTTC
TRBJ1-3 . . TRBV30 CAWSPGAFSGNTIYF TGTGCCTGGAGTCCAGGGGCCTTCTCTGGAAACACCATATATTTT